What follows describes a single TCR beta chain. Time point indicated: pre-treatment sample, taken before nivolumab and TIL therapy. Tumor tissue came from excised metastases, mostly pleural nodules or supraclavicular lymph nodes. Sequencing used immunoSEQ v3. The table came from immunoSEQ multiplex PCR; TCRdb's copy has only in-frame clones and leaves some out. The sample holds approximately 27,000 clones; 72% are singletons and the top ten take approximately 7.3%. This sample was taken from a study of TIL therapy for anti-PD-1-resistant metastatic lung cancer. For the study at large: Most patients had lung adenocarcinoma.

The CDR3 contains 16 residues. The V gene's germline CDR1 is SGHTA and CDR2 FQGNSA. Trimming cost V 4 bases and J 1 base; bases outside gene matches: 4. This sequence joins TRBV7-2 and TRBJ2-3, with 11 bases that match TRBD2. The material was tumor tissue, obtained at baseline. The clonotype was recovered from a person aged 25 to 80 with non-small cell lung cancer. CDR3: CASSSLGLAGTDTQYF. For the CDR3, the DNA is TGTGCCAGCAGCTCCCTGGGACTAGCGGGCACAGATACGCAGTATTTT. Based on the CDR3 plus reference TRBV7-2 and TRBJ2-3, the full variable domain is GAGVSQSPSNKVTEKGKDVELRCDPISGHTALYWYRQSLGQGLEFLIYFQGNSAPDKSGLPSDRFSAERTGGSVSTLTIQRTQQEDSAVYLCASSSLGLAGTDTQYFGPGTRLTVL.